The entry below describes one T cell receptor beta chain. This CDR3 is 12 amino acids long. CDR1 LNHDA and CDR2 SQIVND come from the germline V gene (reference sequence). V gave up 8 bases and J gave up 3 bases, with 7 bases separating them. PCR was performed a second time for roughly 7 to 12 cycles using a sample-barcoded 5' primer and a J-beta primer mix. TCRdb independently ran MiXCR on the 5' RACE reads; one entry per CDR3 protein. The data hold roughly 700,000 distinct CDR3 sequences, with 32% observed a single time. This record belongs to a study of blood T cells in healthy people across ages. Study-level background: Through template switching, about one barcoded beta molecule was captured per two T cells, as measured in model experiments.

Donors each provided ten milliliters of peripheral blood. This rearrangement joins TRBV19 to TRBJ2-2; no clear D. Material: blood. This clonotype was obtained from a woman aged 80 or over in good health. The CDR3 nucleotides read TGTGCCAGTTGGACGGACACCGGGGAGCTGTTTTTT. Encoded protein: CASWTDTGELFF. The whole variable domain, remainder taken from reference TRBV19 and TRBJ2-2, is DGGITQSPKYLFRKEGQNVTLSCEQNLNHDAMYWYRQDPGQGLRLIYYSQIVNDFQKGDIAEGYSVSREKKESFPLTVTSAQKNPTAFYLCASWTDTGELFFGEGSRLTVL.